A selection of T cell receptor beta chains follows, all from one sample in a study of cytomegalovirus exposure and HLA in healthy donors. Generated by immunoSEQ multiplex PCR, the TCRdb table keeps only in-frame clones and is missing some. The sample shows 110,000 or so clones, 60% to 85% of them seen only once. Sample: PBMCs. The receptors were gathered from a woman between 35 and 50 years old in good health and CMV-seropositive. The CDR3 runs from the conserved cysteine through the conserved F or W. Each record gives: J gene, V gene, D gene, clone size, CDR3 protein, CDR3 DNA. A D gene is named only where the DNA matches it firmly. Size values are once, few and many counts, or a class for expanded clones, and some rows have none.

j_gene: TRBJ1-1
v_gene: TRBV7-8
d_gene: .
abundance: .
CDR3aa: CASSTRGTEAFF
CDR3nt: TGTGCCAGCAGCACCAGGGGCACTGAAGCTTTCTTT

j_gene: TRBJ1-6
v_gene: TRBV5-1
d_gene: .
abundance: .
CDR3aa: CASSLAPDRTSPLHF
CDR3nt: TGCGCCAGCAGCTTGGCCCCGGACAGAACATCACCCCTCCACTTT

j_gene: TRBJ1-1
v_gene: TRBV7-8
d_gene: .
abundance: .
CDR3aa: CASSLVRGTEAFF
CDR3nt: TGTGCCAGCAGCTTAGTTCGGGGCACTGAAGCTTTCTTT

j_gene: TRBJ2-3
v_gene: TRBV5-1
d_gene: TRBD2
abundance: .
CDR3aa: CASSSGGPVADTQYF
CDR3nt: TGCGCCAGCAGCTCGGGGGGGCCCGTAGCAGATACGCAGTATTTT

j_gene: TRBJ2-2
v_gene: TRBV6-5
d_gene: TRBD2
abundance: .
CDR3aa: CASSNGGLGTGELFF
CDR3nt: TGTGCCAGCAGCAACGGGGGGTTGGGGACCGGGGAGCTGTTTTTT

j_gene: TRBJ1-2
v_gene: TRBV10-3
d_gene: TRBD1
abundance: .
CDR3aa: CAIYLTGVGYTF
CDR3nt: TGTGCCATTTACTTGACAGGGGTCGGCTACACCTTC

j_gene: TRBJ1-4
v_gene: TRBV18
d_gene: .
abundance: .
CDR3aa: CASSPNLESNRAGNEKLFF
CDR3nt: TGTGCCAGCTCACCGAATCTCGAGTCCAACCGCGCGGGTAATGAAAAACTGTTTTTT

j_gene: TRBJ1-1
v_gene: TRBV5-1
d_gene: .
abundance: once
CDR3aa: CASSLDSLTEAFF
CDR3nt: TGCGCCAGCAGCTTGGACAGCCTCACTGAAGCTTTCTTT

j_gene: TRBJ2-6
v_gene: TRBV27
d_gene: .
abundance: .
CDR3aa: CASSLWASGANVLTF
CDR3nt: TGTGCCAGCAGTTTATGGGCCTCTGGGGCCAACGTCCTGACTTTC

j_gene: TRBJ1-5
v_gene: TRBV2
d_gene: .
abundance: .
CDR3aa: CASSLDRFNQPQHF
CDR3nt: TGTGCCAGCAGTCTGGACAGATTTAATCAGCCCCAGCATTTT

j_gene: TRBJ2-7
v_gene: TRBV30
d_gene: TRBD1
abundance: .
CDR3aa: CAWSALTTGTGISEQYF
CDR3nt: TGTGCCTGGAGTGCCCTTACCACCGGGACAGGGATCTCCGAGCAGTACTTC

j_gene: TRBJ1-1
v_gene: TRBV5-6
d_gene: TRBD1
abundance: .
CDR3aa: CASSLLPGQMNTEAFF
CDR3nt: TGTGCCAGCAGCTTGTTACCGGGACAGATGAACACTGAAGCTTTCTTT

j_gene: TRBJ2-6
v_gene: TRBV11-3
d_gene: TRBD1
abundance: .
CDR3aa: CASSPGQGARANVLTF
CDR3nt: TGTGCCAGCAGCCCTGGACAGGGGGCAAGGGCCAACGTCCTGACTTTC

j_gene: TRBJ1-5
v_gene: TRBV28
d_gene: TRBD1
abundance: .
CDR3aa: CASTRRGQGGNQPQHF
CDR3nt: TGTGCCAGCACCCGTAGGGGACAGGGAGGAAATCAGCCCCAGCATTTT

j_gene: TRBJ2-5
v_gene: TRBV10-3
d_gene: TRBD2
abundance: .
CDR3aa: CAISRLAGGRETQYF
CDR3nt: TGTGCCATCAGCCGACTAGCGGGGGGCCGCGAGACCCAGTACTTC

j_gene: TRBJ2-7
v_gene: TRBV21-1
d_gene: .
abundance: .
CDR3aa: CASSKASGQTYEQYF
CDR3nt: TGTGCCAGCAGCAAAGCGTCAGGACAGACATACGAGCAGTACTTC

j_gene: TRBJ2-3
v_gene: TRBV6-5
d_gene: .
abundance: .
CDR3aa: CASTPRRASTDTQYF
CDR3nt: TGTGCCAGCACCCCCAGGCGGGCTAGCACAGATACGCAGTATTTT

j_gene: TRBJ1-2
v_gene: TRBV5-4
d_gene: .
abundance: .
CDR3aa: CASSVQGSGYTF
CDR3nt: TGTGCCAGCAGCGTACAGGGTAGTGGCTACACCTTC

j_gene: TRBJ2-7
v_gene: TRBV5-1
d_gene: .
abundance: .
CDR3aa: CASSLALTTYEQYF
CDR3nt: TGCGCCAGCAGCTTGGCCCTGACAACTTACGAGCAGTACTTC

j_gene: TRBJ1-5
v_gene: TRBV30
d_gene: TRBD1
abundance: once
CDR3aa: CACQPGQGTHSNQPQHF
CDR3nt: TGTGCCTGTCAACCGGGACAGGGGACCCATAGCAATCAGCCCCAGCATTTT

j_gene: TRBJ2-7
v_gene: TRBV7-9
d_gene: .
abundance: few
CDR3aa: CASSFAGSEQYF
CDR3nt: TGTGCCAGCAGCTTCGCAGGGTCCGAGCAGTACTTC

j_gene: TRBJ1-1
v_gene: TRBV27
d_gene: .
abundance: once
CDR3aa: CASSFHTRGTEAFF
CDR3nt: TGTGCCAGCAGTTTCCACACCAGGGGCACTGAAGCTTTCTTT

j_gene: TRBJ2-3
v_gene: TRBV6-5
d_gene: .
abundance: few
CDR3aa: CASSYSYDNADTQYF
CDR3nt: TGTGCCAGCAGTTACTCGTATGACAACGCAGATACGCAGTATTTT

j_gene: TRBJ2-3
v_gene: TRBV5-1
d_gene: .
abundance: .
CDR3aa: CASSSGTSTDTQYF
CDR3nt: TGCGCCAGCAGCTCAGGGACTAGCACAGATACGCAGTATTTT

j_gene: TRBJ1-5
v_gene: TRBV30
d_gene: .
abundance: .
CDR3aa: CAWRTGGTQHF
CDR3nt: TGTGCCTGGAGGACTGGGGGGACCCAGCATTTT

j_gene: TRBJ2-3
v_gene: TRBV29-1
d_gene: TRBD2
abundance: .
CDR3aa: CSVLRLAGSTDTQYF
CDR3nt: TGCAGCGTTCTCAGACTAGCGGGGAGTACAGATACGCAGTATTTT

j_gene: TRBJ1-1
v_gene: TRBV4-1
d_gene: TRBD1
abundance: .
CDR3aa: CASSQGQGANTEAFF
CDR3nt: TGCGCCAGCAGCCAAGGACAGGGGGCGAACACTGAAGCTTTCTTT

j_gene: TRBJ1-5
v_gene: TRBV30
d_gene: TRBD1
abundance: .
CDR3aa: CAWSEEGAGGQPQHF
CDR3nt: TGTGCCTGGAGTGAGGAGGGGGCGGGAGGTCAGCCCCAGCATTTT

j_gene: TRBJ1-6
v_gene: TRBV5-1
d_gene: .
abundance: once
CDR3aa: CASSTGNYSPLHF
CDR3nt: TGCGCCAGCAGCACCGGGAATTATTCACCCCTCCACTTT

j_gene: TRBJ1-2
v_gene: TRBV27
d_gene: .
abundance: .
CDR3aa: CASRPDRLLHYGYTF
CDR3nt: TGTGCCAGCAGGCCGGACAGATTGCTACACTATGGCTACACCTTC

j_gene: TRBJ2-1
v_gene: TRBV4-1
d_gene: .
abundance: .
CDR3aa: CASSPRDSPYNEQFF
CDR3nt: TGCGCCAGCAGCCCGCGGGACAGCCCGTACAATGAGCAGTTCTTC

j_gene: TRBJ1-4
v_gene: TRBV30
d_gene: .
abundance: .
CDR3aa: CAWTGQSLRELFF
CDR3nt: TGTGCCTGGACCGGACAGTCCCTTAGGGAACTGTTTTTT

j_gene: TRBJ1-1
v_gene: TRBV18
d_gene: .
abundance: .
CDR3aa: CASSPIAGAKLEAFF
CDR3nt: TGTGCCAGCTCACCCATCGCGGGGGCCAAGTTAGAAGCTTTCTTT

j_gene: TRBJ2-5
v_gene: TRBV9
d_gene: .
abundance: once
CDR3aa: CASSVESGRETQYF
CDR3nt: TGTGCCAGCAGCGTAGAATCAGGTCGGGAGACCCAGTACTTC

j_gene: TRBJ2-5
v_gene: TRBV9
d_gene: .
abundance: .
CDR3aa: CASSVGQKETQYF
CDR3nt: TGTGCCAGCAGCGTAGGACAGAAAGAGACCCAGTACTTC

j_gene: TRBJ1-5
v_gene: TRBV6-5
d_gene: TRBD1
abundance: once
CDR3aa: CASSYDRGSNQPQHF
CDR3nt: TGTGCCAGCAGCTATGACAGGGGCAGCAATCAGCCCCAGCATTTT

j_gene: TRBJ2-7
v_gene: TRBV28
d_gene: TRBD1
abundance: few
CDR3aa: CASSLSEPWDRRTYEQYF
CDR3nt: TGTGCCAGCAGTTTATCCGAACCCTGGGACAGGCGAACCTACGAGCAGTACTTC

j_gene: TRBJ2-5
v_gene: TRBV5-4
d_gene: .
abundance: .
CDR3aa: CASSPYQETQYF
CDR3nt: TGTGCCAGCAGCCCTTACCAAGAGACCCAGTACTTC

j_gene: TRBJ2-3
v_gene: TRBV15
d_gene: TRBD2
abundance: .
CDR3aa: CATSTRLAASTDTQYF
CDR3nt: TGTGCCACCAGCACCCGCCTAGCGGCCAGCACAGATACGCAGTATTTT

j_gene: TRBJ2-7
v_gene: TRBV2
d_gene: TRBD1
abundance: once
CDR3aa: CASRTGAVYEQYF
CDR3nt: TGTGCCAGCAGGACAGGGGCGGTCTACGAGCAGTACTTC

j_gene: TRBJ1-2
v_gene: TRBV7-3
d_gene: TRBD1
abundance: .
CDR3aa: CASSTGQGAETF
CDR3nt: TGTGCCAGCAGCACCGGACAGGGGGCAGAAACCTTC

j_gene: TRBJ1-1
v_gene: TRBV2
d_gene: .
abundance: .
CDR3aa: CASGGWSGAFF
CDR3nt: TGTGCCAGCGGAGGGTGGTCGGGAGCTTTCTTT

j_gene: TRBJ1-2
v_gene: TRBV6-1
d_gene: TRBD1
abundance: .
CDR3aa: CASRSTSGGNYGYTF
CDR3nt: TGTGCCAGCAGATCGACTTCAGGGGGCAACTATGGCTACACCTTC

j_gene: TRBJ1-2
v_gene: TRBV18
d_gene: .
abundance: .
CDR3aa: CASSPPVAGPIYGYTF
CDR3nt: TGTGCCAGCTCACCACCGGTTGCGGGGCCCATCTATGGCTACACCTTC

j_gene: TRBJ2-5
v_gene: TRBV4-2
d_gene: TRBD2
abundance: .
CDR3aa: CASSLTSGGAQETQYF
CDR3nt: TGTGCCAGCAGCCTGACTAGCGGGGGGGCCCAAGAGACCCAGTACTTC

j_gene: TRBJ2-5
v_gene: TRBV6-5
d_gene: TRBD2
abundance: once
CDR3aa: CASSYGGGAVETQYF
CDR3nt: TGTGCCAGCAGTTACGGCGGGGGGGCGGTCGAGACCCAGTACTTC

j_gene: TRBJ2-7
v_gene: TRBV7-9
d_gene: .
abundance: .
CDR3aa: CASSLSGDEQYF
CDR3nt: TGTGCCAGCAGCTTGTCAGGGGACGAGCAGTACTTC

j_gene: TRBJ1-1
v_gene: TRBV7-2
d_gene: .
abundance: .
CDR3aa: CASSLNSGFTEAFF
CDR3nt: TGTGCCAGCAGCTTAAATTCAGGGTTCACTGAAGCTTTCTTT

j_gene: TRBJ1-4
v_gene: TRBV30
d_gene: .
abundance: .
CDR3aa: CAWSARNSTNEKLFF
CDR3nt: TGTGCCTGGAGTGCACGGAACAGTACTAATGAAAAACTGTTTTTT

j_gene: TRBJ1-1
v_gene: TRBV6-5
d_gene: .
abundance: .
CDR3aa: CASSYDRGRVSEAFF
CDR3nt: TGTGCCAGCAGTTACGATAGGGGAAGGGTCTCCGAAGCTTTCTTT

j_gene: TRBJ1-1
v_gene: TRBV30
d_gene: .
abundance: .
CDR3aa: CASSRERAGTEAFF
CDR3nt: TGTGCCTCCTCTCGTGAGCGGGCTGGCACTGAAGCTTTCTTT

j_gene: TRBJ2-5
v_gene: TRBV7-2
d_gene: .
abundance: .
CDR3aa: CASNRVGGETQYF
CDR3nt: TGTGCCAGCAACAGGGTGGGGGGGGAGACCCAGTACTTC

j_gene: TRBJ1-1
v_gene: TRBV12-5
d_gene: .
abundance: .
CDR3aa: CASGSTNMNTEAFF
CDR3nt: TGTGCTAGTGGGTCGACTAATATGAACACTGAAGCTTTCTTT

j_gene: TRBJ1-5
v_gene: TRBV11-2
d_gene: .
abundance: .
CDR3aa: CASSLDGVYNQPQHF
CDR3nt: TGTGCCAGCAGCCTAGACGGGGTCTACAATCAGCCCCAGCATTTT

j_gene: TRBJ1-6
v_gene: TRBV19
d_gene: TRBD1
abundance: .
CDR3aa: CASGQGRSPLHF
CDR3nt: TGTGCCAGTGGACAGGGGCGCTCACCCCTCCACTTT

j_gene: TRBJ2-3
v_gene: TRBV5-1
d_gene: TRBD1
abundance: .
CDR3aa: CASSLEGGYDTQYF
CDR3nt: TGCGCCAGCAGCTTGGAAGGGGGCTACGATACGCAGTATTTT

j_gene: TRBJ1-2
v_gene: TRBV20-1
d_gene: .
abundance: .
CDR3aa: CSAGVSYGYTF
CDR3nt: TGCAGTGCTGGAGTGAGTTATGGCTACACCTTC

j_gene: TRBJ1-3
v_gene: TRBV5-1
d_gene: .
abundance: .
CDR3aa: CASSPAEGNAIYF
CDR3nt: TGCGCCAGCAGCCCTGCAGAGGGAAACGCCATATATTTT